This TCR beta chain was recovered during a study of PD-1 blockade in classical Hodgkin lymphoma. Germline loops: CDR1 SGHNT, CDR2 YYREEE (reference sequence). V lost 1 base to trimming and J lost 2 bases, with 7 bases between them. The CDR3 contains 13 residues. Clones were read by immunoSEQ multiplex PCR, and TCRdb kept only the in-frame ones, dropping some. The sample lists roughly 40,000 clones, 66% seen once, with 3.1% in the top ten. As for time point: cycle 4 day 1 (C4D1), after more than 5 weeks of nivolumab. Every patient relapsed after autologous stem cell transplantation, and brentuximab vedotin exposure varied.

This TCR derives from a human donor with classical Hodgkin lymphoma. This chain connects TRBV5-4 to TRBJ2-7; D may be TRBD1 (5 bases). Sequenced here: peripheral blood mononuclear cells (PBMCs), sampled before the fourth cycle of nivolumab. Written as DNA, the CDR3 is TGTGCCAGCAGCTTGAAGGGGCCCTACGAGCAGTACTTC. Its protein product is CASSLKGPYEQYF.